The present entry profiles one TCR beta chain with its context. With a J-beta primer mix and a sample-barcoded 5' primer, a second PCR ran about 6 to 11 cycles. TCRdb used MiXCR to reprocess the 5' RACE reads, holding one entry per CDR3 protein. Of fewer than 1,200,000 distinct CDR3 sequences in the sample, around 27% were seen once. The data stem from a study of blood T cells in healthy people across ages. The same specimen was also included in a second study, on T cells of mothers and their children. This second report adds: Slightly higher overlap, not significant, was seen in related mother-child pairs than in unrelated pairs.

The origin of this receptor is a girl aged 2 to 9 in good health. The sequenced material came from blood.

CDR3 protein: CASSTEGTGGYNEQFF. CDR3 nucleotides: TGTGCCAGCAGTACGGAGGGGACAGGGGGCTACAATGAGCAGTTCTTC. The chain combines TRBV12-3 or TRBV12-4 with TRBJ2-1, with 11 bases identical to TRBD1. The CDR3 extends over 16 amino acids. The ends lost 5 bases at V and 3 bases at J; junction bases unmatched: 6.